Following are 9 T cell receptor beta chains from one sample sequenced in a study of T cells in Graves' hyperthyroidism and ophthalmopathy. TCR beta CDR3 regions were amplified from RNA transcripts. Initially, a first-round RT-PCR of the TCR CDR3 employed the HTBI primer set. TCRdb recomputed calls from the multiplex PCR reads with MiXCR, one row per CDR3 protein. The sample lists over 300,000 distinct CDR3 sequences; 14% were seen once. Sequencing input: blood. These receptors were obtained from a woman in her sixties with Graves' hyperthyroidism.

V usage is TRBV18 and J usage is TRBJ1-4; possibly TRBD1 for D (5 bases). V shed 2 bases and J shed 7 bases, with 11 bases lying between them. The germline V gene encodes CDR1 KGHSH and CDR2 LQKENI. The CDR3 extends over 14 amino acids. The CDR3 is CASSPGGWSEKLFF. For the CDR3, the DNA is TGTGCCAGCTCACCAGGGGGTTGGAGTGAAAAACTGTTTTTT.

This clonotype was seen many times. V is TRBV4-1 and J is TRBJ1-1; 7 bases align to TRBD1. V gave up 0 bases and J gave up 4 bases; unmatched junction bases: 14. The CDR3 has 18 residues. Looked up from germline, CDR1 is MGHRA and CDR2 is YSYEKL. CDR3 sequence reads: CASSQELATEGAPTEAFF. The CDR3 DNA reads TGCGCCAGCAGCCAAGAGCTAGCTACTGAGGGGGCGCCCACTGAAGCTTTCTTT.

The sample holds many counts of this clonotype. The chain is built from TRBV19 and TRBJ1-1; 8 bases map to TRBD1. This CDR3 comprises 14 residues. Trimming at V came to 7 bases and at J to 0 bases, leaving 4 bases not matched to a gene. Germline CDR1 reads LNHDA; CDR2 reads SQIVND (reference sequence). CDR3 amino acids: CASTDRAMNTEAFF. The CDR3 DNA sequence: TGTGCCAGTACGGACAGGGCAATGAACACTGAAGCTTTCTTT.

This clonotype occurred many times. The chain uses TRBV11-2 and TRBJ2-1, with 8 bases identical to TRBD2. This CDR3 is built from 14 residues. CDR1 is SGHAT and CDR2 is FQNNGV in the germline V gene. The J segment lost 10 bases and the V segment lost 4 bases, leaving 9 bases of the junction unmatched. The chain's CDR3 is CASSSLLSGGEQFF. DNA of the CDR3: TGTGCCAGCAGCTCCCTCCTGAGCGGGGGAGAGCAGTTCTTC.

This clonotype was seen just once. This chain uses TRBV5-1 with TRBJ2-3, with D perhaps TRBD1 (7 bases). Germline lookup yields CDR1 SGHRS and CDR2 YFSETQ. The CDR3 spans 17 residues. V was clipped by 5 bases and J by 3 bases, with 22 bases between them. CDR3 protein: CASRGGPQGEKTDTQYF. CDR3 bases: TGCGCCAGCAGGGGGGGCCCCCAGGGGGAGAAGACAGATACGCAGTATTTT.

A few counts support this clonotype. V gene TRBV5-1 combines with J gene TRBJ2-5, with unresolved D. Trimming removed 3 bases at V and 1 base at J, with 7 bases between. Per germline, CDR1 SGHRS and CDR2 YFSETQ. This CDR3 spans 13 amino acids. CDR3 bases: TGCGCCAGCAGCTATTCTCGCCAAGAGACCCAGTACTTC. Protein product: CASSYSRQETQYF.

The chain carries TRBV19 and TRBJ1-1; possible D gene TRBD1, 6 bases. Deletions cut 5 bases from V and 8 bases from J, with 21 bases between. Germline CDR1 is LNHDA and CDR2 is SQIVND (reference sequence). The CDR3 is 15 residues long. CDR3 nucleotide sequence: TGTGCCAGTAGTCCGACGTCCAGGGGTTCTCTCGAAGCTTTCTTT. Protein product: CASSPTSRGSLEAFF.

This clonotype was observed a few times. The chain joins TRBV18 to TRBJ2-5; maybe TRBD1 (6 bases). Per germline, CDR1 KGHSH and CDR2 LQKENI. The CDR3 is 16 residues long. V lost 3 bases and J lost 0, with 14 bases in between. The DNA of the CDR3 is TGTGCCAGCTCACCGCTAGACAGGACTTACCAAGAGACCCAGTACTTC. This gives the protein CASSPLDRTYQETQYF.

The sample holds a few counts of this clonotype. V usage is TRBV19 and J usage is TRBJ1-6, with D uncertain. Looked up from germline, CDR1 is LNHDA and CDR2 is SQIVND (reference sequence). The CDR3 covers 16 residues. Trimming cost V 3 bases and J 10 bases, with 19 bases left between them. This chain's CDR3 is CASSILRAEGGSPLHF. CDR3 coding DNA: TGTGCCAGTAGTATTTTACGGGCAGAAGGTGGATCACCCCTCCACTTT. Full variable domain (missing parts from reference TRBV19 and TRBJ1-6): DGGITQSPKYLFRKEGQNVTLSCEQNLNHDAMYWYRQDPGQGLRLIYYSQIVNDFQKGDIAEGYSVSREKKESFPLTVTSAQKNPTAFYLCASSILRAEGGSPLHFGNGTRLTVT.